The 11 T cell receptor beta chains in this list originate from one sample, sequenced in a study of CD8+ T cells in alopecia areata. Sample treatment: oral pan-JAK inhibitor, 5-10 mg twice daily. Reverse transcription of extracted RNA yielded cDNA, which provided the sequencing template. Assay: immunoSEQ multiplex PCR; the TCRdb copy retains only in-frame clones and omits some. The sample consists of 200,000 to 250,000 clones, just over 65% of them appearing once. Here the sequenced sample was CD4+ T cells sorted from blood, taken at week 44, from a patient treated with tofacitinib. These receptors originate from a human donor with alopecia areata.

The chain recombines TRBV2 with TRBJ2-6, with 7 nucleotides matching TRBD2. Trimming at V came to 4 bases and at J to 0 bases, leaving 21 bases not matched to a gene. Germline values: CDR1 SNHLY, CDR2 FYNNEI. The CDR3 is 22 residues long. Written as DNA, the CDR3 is TGTGCCAGCAGTGGATGGGTCCCCCTGACTAGCCTGTCCCACTCTGGGGCCAACGTCCTGACTTTC. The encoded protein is CASSGWVPLTSLSHSGANVLTF.

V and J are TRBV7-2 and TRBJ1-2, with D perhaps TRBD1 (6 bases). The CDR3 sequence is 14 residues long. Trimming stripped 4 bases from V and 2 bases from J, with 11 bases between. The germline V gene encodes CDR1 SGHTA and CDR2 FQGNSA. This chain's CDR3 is CASSSIGQNYGYTF. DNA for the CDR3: TGTGCCAGCAGCTCCATCGGACAGAACTATGGCTACACCTTC.

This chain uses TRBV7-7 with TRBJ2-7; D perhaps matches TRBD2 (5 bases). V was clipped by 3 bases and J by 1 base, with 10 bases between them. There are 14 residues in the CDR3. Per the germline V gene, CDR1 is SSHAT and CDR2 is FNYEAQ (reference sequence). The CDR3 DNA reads TGTGCCAGCAGCTTTAGTCGGGATTCCTACGAGCAGTACTTC. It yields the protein CASSFSRDSYEQYF. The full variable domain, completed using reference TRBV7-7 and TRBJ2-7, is GAGVSQSPRYKVTKRGQDVTLRCDPISSHATLYWYQQALGQGPEFLTYFNYEAQPDKSGLPSDRFSAERPEGSISTLTIQRTEQRDSAMYRCASSFSRDSYEQYFGPGTRLTVT.

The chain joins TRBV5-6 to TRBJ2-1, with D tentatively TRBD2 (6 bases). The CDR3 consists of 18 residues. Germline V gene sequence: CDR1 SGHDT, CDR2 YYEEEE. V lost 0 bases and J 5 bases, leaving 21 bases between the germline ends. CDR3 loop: CASSLASYTSQNHNEQFF. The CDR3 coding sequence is TGTGCCAGCAGCTTGGCCTCGTATACTAGCCAAAATCACAATGAGCAGTTCTTC.

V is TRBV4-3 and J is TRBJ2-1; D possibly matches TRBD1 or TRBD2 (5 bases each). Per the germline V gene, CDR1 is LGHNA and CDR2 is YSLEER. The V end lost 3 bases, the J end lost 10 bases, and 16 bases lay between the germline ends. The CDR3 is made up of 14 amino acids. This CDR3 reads CASSHQVGTREQFF. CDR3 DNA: TGCGCCAGCAGCCACCAGGTGGGGACGCGGGAGCAGTTCTTC.

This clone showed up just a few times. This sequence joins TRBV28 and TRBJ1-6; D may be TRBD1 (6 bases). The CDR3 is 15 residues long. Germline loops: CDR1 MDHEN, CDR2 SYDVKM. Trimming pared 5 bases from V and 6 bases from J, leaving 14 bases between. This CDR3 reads CASSTQQGSNSPLHF. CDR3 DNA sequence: TGTGCCAGCAGTACACAACAGGGAAGTAATTCACCCCTCCACTTT.

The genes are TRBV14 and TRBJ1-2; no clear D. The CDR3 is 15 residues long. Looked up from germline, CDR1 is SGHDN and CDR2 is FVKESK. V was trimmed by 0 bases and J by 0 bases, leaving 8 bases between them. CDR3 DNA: TGTGCCAGCAGCCAAGAGGCAAGTCCTAACTATGGCTACACCTTC. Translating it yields CASSQEASPNYGYTF.

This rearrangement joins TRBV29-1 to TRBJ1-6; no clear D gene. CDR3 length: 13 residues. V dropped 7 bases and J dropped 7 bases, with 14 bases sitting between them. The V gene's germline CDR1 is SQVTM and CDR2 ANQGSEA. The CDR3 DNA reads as TGCAGCGCCAGGAAGAACCTGAATTCACCCCTCCACTTT. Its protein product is CSARKNLNSPLHF.

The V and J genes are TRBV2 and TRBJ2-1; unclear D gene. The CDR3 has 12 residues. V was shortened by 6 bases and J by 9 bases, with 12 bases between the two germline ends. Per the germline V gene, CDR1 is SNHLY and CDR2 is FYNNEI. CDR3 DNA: TGTGCCAGCAGGGTCATTAGTACTGAGCAGTTCTTC. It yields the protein CASRVISTEQFF.

CDR3 residues: CASRRGTDTQYF. CDR3 nucleotides: TGTGCCAGCAGGCGGGGCACAGATACGCAGTATTTT. The chain carries TRBV25-1 and TRBJ2-3, with D tentatively TRBD2 (5 bases). CDR1 and CDR2 (germline): MGHDK, SYGVNS. This CDR3 is 12 amino acids long. V was shortened by 6 bases and J by 1 base, with 5 bases between the two germline ends.

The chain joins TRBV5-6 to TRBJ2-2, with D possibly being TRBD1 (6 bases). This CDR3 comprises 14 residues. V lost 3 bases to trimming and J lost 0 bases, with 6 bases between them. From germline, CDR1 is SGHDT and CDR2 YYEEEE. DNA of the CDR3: TGTGCCAGCAGCTGGACAGCGAACACCGGGGAGCTGTTTTTT. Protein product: CASSWTANTGELFF.